The 3 T cell receptor beta chains listed next were all sequenced from one sample in a study of blood T cell repertoires in COVID-19. The table came from immunoSEQ multiplex PCR; TCRdb's copy has only in-frame clones and leaves some out. The sample consists of over 130,000 clones, 88% of them appearing once. The specimen sequenced was peripheral blood. The receptors derive from a human donor with COVID-19, enrolled during active disease. The donor label of this sample is uncertain.

CDR3 nucleotides: TGTGCCAGTAGTATCCACCACCCGACAGGCTACGAGCAGTACTTC. Amino acid sequence: CASSIHHPTGYEQYF. The chain recombines TRBV19 with TRBJ2-7, with D possibly matching TRBD1 (6 bases). This CDR3 has 15 amino acids. V lost 3 bases, J lost 3 bases, and 15 bases lay in between. Looked up from germline, CDR1 is LNHDA and CDR2 is SQIVND (reference sequence).

The gene calls are TRBV13 and TRBJ1-1; D perhaps matches TRBD1 (5 bases). This CDR3 region has 13 residues. CDR1 is PRHDT, CDR2 FYEKMQ, per germline (reference sequence). Trimming left V 6 bases short and J 2 bases short, with 10 bases between. The CDR3 loop is CASRLRTNTEAFF. In DNA form, the CDR3 reads TGTGCCAGCAGGCTCAGGACAAACACTGAAGCTTTCTTT.

The CDR3 region is CATSPRGQDYGYTF. CDR3 bases: TGTGCCACCAGTCCAAGGGGGCAGGACTATGGCTACACCTTC. V usage is TRBV24-1 and J usage is TRBJ1-2; the match to TRBD1 covers 7 bases. The CDR3 consists of 14 residues. J gave up 3 bases and V 6 bases, and 6 bases lay outside the gene matches. Germline values: CDR1 KGHDR, CDR2 SFDVKD.